Listed below are T cell receptor beta chains from one sample, sequenced in a study of tumor-infiltrating lymphocytes in primary liver carcinoma. TCRdb ran MiXCR on the multiplex PCR reads and lists one entry per CDR3 protein. The data show roughly 200,000 distinct CDR3 sequences, with about 82% seen just once and 15% to 20% held by the top ten. The sample consisted of tumor tissue from primary liver carcinoma. These receptors came from a man aged 35-49 years with primary liver carcinoma and hepatitis B virus infection. Both conserved end residues are part of each CDR3. A D gene is named only where the DNA matches it firmly. Clone sizes are given selectively: once, few, many, or a class where the clone is expanded.

D	V	size	J	DNA	CDR3
TRBD2	TRBV6-1	NA	TRBJ2-6	TGTGTCACCCCGACTAGCGGGAACTCTGGTGCCAACGTCCTGACTTTC	CVTPTSGNSGANVLTF
NA	TRBV12-3/TRBV12-4	NA	TRBJ1-2	TGTGCCAGCAGTTTGGACTTAACTAACCATGGCTACACTTTC	CASSLDLTNHGYTF
NA	TRBV18	NA	TRBJ2-6	TGTGTCAGCTCACCGTTAAGAGACTCTGGGGCCAACGTCCTGACTTTC	CVSSPLRDSGANVLTF
NA	TRBV10-2	NA	TRBJ1-4	TGCGCCAGCGCACAACCGGGACAAAGGGAAAAACTGCTTTTT	CASAQPGQREKLLF
TRBD2	TRBV4-2	NA	TRBJ2-3	TGTGCCAGCAGCCGATTGGTAGCGGGAGGGCCGGTTGGGACAGATACGCAGTATTTT	CASSRLVAGGPVGTDTQYF
TRBD2	TRBV29-1	NA	TRBJ2-1	TGCAGCGTTGTACTAGCGGGCGGGTTCTACAATGTGCAGTTCTTC	CSVVLAGGFYNVQFF
NA	TRBV18	once	TRBJ1-5	TGTGCCAGATCAACAGGCAATCAGCCCCAGCATTTT	CARSTGNQPQHF
TRBD2	TRBV29-1	NA	TRBJ2-1	TGCAGCGTTCGGGACTATGCAAAGAATGGGCAATTCTTC	CSVRDYAKNGQFF
NA	TRBV6-5	NA	TRBJ2-6	TGTGCCAGCGGTTACTCGTGGGGGGGGCCCTCTGGGACCAACGTCCTGACTTTC	CASGYSWGGPSGTNVLTF
NA	TRBV9	NA	TRBJ2-7	TGTGTCAGCACCCCCGGGACCCTGACCTCCTACGAGCAGTACTTC	CVSTPGTLTSYEQYF
NA	TRBV5-4	NA	TRBJ1-2	TGTGCTAGCAGCGAATGGACAGCTAACTATGGCTACACCTTT	CASSEWTANYGYTF
NA	TRBV12-3/TRBV12-4	NA	TRBJ2-5	TGTGCCAGCAGCGTAAGCGACCAAGAGACGCAGTACTTC	CASSVSDQETQYF
TRBD2	TRBV4-3	NA	TRBJ2-3	TGCGCCAGTAGCCAAGATCTTCCCTCCGGGACTAGCGGGAGAGCAGATATGCTGTATTTT	CASSQDLPSGTSGRADMLYF
NA	TRBV29-1	few	TRBJ2-5	TGTAGCGTTCCACTGGGCGTGGAGACTGAGTACTTC	CSVPLGVETEYF
TRBD2	TRBV11-2	once	TRBJ2-3	TGTGCCAGCAGCTTACTCAGACTAGCGGGAGGGCCGATCGCAGGTACGCAGTACTTT	CASSLLRLAGGPIAGTQYF
TRBD2	TRBV11-1	NA	TRBJ2-3	TGTGCCAGCAACTTAGCGGGAGGAGGCACAGATACACAGTATTTT	CASNLAGGGTDTQYF
NA	TRBV29-1	NA	TRBJ2-2	TGCAGCGTTGACCTACTAGACACCGGGGAGCTGTTTTTT	CSVDLLDTGELFF
NA	TRBV29-1	once	TRBJ2-3	TGCAGTGTCGCTGGAGTGGACAGACGTAGCACAGATACGCAGAATTTT	CSVAGVDRRSTDTQNF
NA	TRBV10-3	NA	TRBJ2-1	TGTCCCATCAGTGAGTCGGGAGACCGTTACAATAAGCAGTTCTTC	CPISESGDRYNKQFF
NA	TRBV2	NA	TRBJ2-2	TGTGCCAGCAGGGACTCGGTTAACACCGGGGAGCGGTTTTTT	CASRDSVNTGERFF
NA	TRBV19	NA	TRBJ1-5	TGTGCCAGTACTATGGTGTGGGATTATGGCAATCAGCCCCAGCATTTT	CASTMVWDYGNQPQHF
TRBD1	TRBV29-1	NA	TRBJ2-7	TGCAACGTCGCCCTTTGGGACAGCTCCTACGATCAGTACTTC	CNVALWDSSYDQYF
NA	TRBV12-5	once	TRBJ2-7	TGTGGCAGTTGGGAGACCGGTTCCTACGAGCAGTACTTC	CGSWETGSYEQYF
TRBD1	TRBV4-2	NA	TRBJ1-2	TGTGCCAGCGGCCAAGTAAGGACAGGGGTCGCAGCGAAGGGCTACACCTTC	CASGQVRTGVAAKGYTF
TRBD1	TRBV30	many	TRBJ2-2	TGTGCCTGGAGTCCCGGACAGGGGGCTGACACCGGGGAGCTGTTTTTT	CAWSPGQGADTGELFF
TRBD1	TRBV20-1	NA	TRBJ1-2	TGCAGTGCCCCGGGACAGGGTATCTATGGCTACACCTTC	CSAPGQGIYGYTF
NA	TRBV29-1	NA	TRBJ2-3	TGCAGCGTTTCCGACAACATAGATGCGCAGTATTTT	CSVSDNIDAQYF
NA	TRBV6-1	NA	TRBJ1-2	TGCGCCAGCAGTACGGGACTGTCATATGGCTACACCTTC	CASSTGLSYGYTF
TRBD2	TRBV4-1	NA	TRBJ2-7	TGCGCCAGCAGTCAAGATCGGGTTGGAACTAGCGGGAGGGCCTACGAGCAGTACTTC	CASSQDRVGTSGRAYEQYF
TRBD2	TRBV6-6	NA	TRBJ2-7	TGTGCCAGCAGTCAACTAGCGGGAGTGGCGGACGAGCAGTACTTC	CASSQLAGVADEQYF
NA	TRBV5-4	NA	TRBJ1-1	TGTGCCAGCAGTTTAGGTCGCCCCGGGGACTCCTTACCTTTCTTT	CASSLGRPGDSLPFF
NA	TRBV12-3/TRBV12-4	NA	TRBJ1-4	TGTGTCAGCAGTTCCAGTCTGGGGGGGAATGAAAAACTGTTTTTT	CVSSSSLGGNEKLFF
NA	TRBV20-1	NA	TRBJ1-1	TGCAGTGCTAGAGTGACGACAGAGGGCCCAGAAGCATTCTTT	CSARVTTEGPEAFF
NA	TRBV29-1	NA	TRBJ2-6	TGCAGCGTAGCAGGGCCTGGGGCCAACGCCCTGACTTTC	CSVAGPGANALTF
NA	TRBV6-1	NA	TRBJ1-2	TGTGCCAGCAATCCCTCGATAGGGTCCCATCTCCTAGAGACCTTC	CASNPSIGSHLLETF
TRBD1	TRBV28	once	TRBJ1-5	TGTGCCAGCAGTTTATTTGGGAACAGGGGGAATCAGCTCCAGCATTTT	CASSLFGNRGNQLQHF
NA	TRBV11-2	NA	TRBJ1-6	TGTGCCTGCAGGTTAGGGGACGACGGTTATAATTCACCCCTCCACTTC	CACRLGDDGYNSPLHF
NA	TRBV6-5	NA	TRBJ1-4	TGTGCCAGTCGCCTAGTAGTAACTAATGAAAAACTGTTTTTT	CASRLVVTNEKLFF
NA	TRBV6-1	NA	TRBJ2-3	TGTGCCAACAGTGAAAGTGAGAGTAGTAGCGGTACGCAATATTTT	CANSESESSSGTQYF
TRBD2	TRBV6-6	once	TRBJ2-5	TGTACCAGCAGCCAATGGGGTTTACTGACTAGCGGGAGGGCCGTAGAGACCCGGTACTTC	CTSSQWGLLTSGRAVETRYF
NA	TRBV29-1	few	TRBJ2-2	TGCAGCGTTGTGACTAGTGCGGCTAACACCGGGGAGCTGTTTTTT	CSVVTSAANTGELFF
NA	TRBV6-2/TRBV6-3	NA	TRBJ1-2	TGTGTCAGTTGTCCGAGCGGAACCTTTACATTCTATGGCTACACCTTC	CVSCPSGTFTFYGYTF
NA	TRBV6-2/TRBV6-3	NA	TRBJ1-5	TGTGCCAGCAGTTACCGGGTCGAGCAGTCCCAGCATTTT	CASSYRVEQSQHF
NA	TRBV10-3	NA	TRBJ2-7	TGTGCCATCAGTGAGTCGGTCCAGACGGTCCGTAGAGTCTACGAGCAGTACTTC	CAISESVQTVRRVYEQYF
NA	TRBV29-1	NA	TRBJ2-5	TGCAGCGTATGGGGGGAGCAAGATAGCCAGTACTTC	CSVWGEQDSQYF
NA	TRBV29-1	NA	TRBJ2-3	TGCAGCGTTGAAGGCGGGACCGGCATCACAGATATGCAGTATTTT	CSVEGGTGITDMQYF
NA	TRBV7-9	NA	TRBJ1-1	TGTGTCAGTAGCTTATCCGCGAACACTGAAGCTTTCTTT	CVSSLSANTEAFF
NA	TRBV7-9	NA	TRBJ2-7	TGTGTCAGCACCTTAGGGTCGACTAGCTACGAGCAGTACTTC	CVSTLGSTSYEQYF
TRBD2	TRBV7-2	NA	TRBJ2-7	TGTGCCAGCAGCTTCCGGACTAGCGGGGAGCATGAGCAGTACTTC	CASSFRTSGEHEQYF
TRBD2	TRBV11-2	NA	TRBJ2-7	TGTGCCAGCAGCTTAGAACATAGCGGGAGCTGGGTTGAGCAGTACTTC	CASSLEHSGSWVEQYF
NA	TRBV28	NA	TRBJ2-5	TGTGCCAGTAGTCGGGACGTTGGGCAAGAGACCAAGTACTTC	CASSRDVGQETKYF
TRBD1	TRBV29-1	NA	TRBJ2-7	TGCAGGGTCGGACTTACGACAGGGGGTAACTACGAACAGTACTTC	CRVGLTTGGNYEQYF